The 7 T cell receptor beta chains below come from one sample, sequenced in a study of blood T cell repertoires in COVID-19. TCRdb's table, derived via immunoSEQ multiplex PCR, lists solely in-frame clones and lacks some. The sample carries 150,000 to 200,000 clones, about 89% recorded once. Sequencing used peripheral blood. All receptors derive from a man aged 40-55 years with active or convalescent COVID-19.

In DNA form, the CDR3 reads TGTGCCAGTAGTGGTGTAGGGGCGGGCAATCAGCCCCAGCATTTT. It translates to CASSGVGAGNQPQHF. This sequence joins TRBV19 and TRBJ1-5, with a tentative D call TRBD1 (5 bases). In germline, CDR1 is LNHDA, CDR2 SQIVND (reference sequence). The length of the CDR3 is 15 residues. The V and J ends lost 5 bases and 2 bases respectively, with 13 bases between them. The complete variable domain, with remaining parts taken from reference TRBV19 and TRBJ1-5, reads DGGITQSPKYLFRKEGQNVTLSCEQNLNHDAMYWYRQDPGQGLRLIYYSQIVNDFQKGDIAEGYSVSREKKESFPLTVTSAQKNPTAFYLCASSGVGAGNQPQHFGDGTRLSIL.

This chain joins TRBV5-6 and TRBJ2-2, with D tentatively TRBD1 (5 bases). This CDR3 is 14 amino acids long. CDR1 is SGHDT and CDR2 is YYEEEE in the germline V gene. Trimming removed 0 bases from V and 9 bases from J, with 12 bases in between. The chain's CDR3 is CASSLGQGYRELFF. CDR3 in DNA: TGTGCCAGCAGCTTGGGGCAGGGTTATCGGGAGCTGTTTTTT.

The chain carries TRBV14 and TRBJ1-2; D is possibly TRBD1 (6 bases). The CDR3 has 12 residues. Germline V gives CDR1 SGHDN, CDR2 FVKESK. V shed 1 base and J shed 10 bases, with 10 bases lying between them. The CDR3 is CASSQGGLLYTF. CDR3 DNA sequence: TGTGCCAGCAGCCAAGGGGGGCTACTCTACACCTTC.

This rearrangement joins TRBV3-1 (or the pseudogene TRBV3-2) to TRBJ1-5; no clear D. The length of the CDR3 is 15 residues. Germline-derived CDR1 and CDR2 are LGHDT and YNNKEL (reference sequence). The V gene lost 0 bases and the J gene lost 0 bases, with 6 bases spanning the gap. CDR3 bases: TGTGCCAGCAGCCAAGATTCCATTAGCAATCAGCCCCAGCATTTT. Translated: CASSQDSISNQPQHF.

This chain links TRBV19 with TRBJ1-3, with a possible D match to TRBD1 (5 bases). The CDR3 spans 16 residues. Trimming removed 8 bases from V and 0 bases from J, with 17 bases in between. CDR1 is LNHDA and CDR2 is SQIVND in the germline V gene (reference sequence). The CDR3 loop is CASSSNRPSSGNTIYF. The CDR3 nucleotides read TGTGCCAGTTCTTCGAACAGGCCCTCCTCTGGAAACACCATATATTTT.

The V gene is TRBV7-2, the J gene TRBJ2-2; 9 bases agree with TRBD1. V shed 1 base and J 5 bases; nucleotides not matched to a gene: 5. This CDR3 has 16 residues. In germline, CDR1 is SGHTA, CDR2 FQGNSA. The chain's CDR3 is CASSLVHRGRTGELFF. CDR3 sequence (DNA): TGTGCCAGCAGCTTAGTTCACAGGGGGCGAACCGGGGAGCTGTTTTTT.

The V and J genes are TRBV30 and TRBJ1-1; no reliable D call. Germline CDR1 is GTSNPN and CDR2 is SVGIG (reference sequence). Between the trimmed V and J ends, which lost 3 bases and 0 bases, there was a span of 8 bases. CDR3 length: 13 residues. CDR3 region: CAWRPPVNTEAFF. The CDR3 DNA reads as TGTGCCTGGAGGCCCCCAGTGAACACTGAAGCTTTCTTT.